Sequencing of this TCR beta chain was carried out in a study of T cell repertoires in cytomegalovirus infection. Across the whole study: Signatures in public TCR beta sequences pointed to both CMV infection and matching HLA type. Overall study findings and caveats: What dominated the ex vivo response were HLA-C-restricted CMV-specific TCR beta clonotypes. The cumulative frequency of public TCR beta families identified carriers of CMV plus the relevant HLA.

TCRdb re-derived calls from the reads in MiXCR, one entry per CDR3 protein. The sample lists more than 200,000 distinct CDR3 sequences; roughly 9% were seen once. In its sample, this clonotype was seen many times. What it binds is unknown. From germline, CDR1 is LGHNA and CDR2 YNFKEQ. The CDR3 is made up of 16 amino acids. V was pared by 0 bases and J by 7 bases, with 5 bases of the junction left unmatched. This chain joins TRBV4-2 and TRBJ1-4, with TRBD1 matching over 10 bases. This sequence originates from a human donor in good health (CMV status not recorded). Some clones in this sample may be carry-over from other donors' samples. Sequences were obtained from PBMCs. In DNA, the CDR3 is TGTGCCAGCAGCCAAGATTGGACAGGGGGAAGTGAAAAACTGTTTTTT. It yields the protein CASSQDWTGGSEKLFF.